This T cell receptor beta chain was retrieved from a study of cytomegalovirus exposure and HLA in healthy donors (dated by TCRdb to 2015 to 2018). Broadly, across the study: In an earlier analysis of fewer than 750 of the donors, under 300 Gb of sequence data and some 100 million unique TCR beta sequences from roughly 190 million T cells were reported. About 280 gigabases of sequencing data and 91 million or so unique TCR sequences made up an early release that covered over 550 HLA-typed donors. The genetic ancestry cluster associated with self-reported Caucasian donors included 81% of the approximately 430 genotyped donors. The study aimed to test whether signatures of past pathogen exposure could be identified by cataloging public T cell receptors. The study profiled the T cell repertoires of fewer than 850 subjects by immunosequencing and related them to cytomegalovirus serostatus. Along with the approximately 670-subject first cohort, a separate validation cohort of over 90 different subjects was used. To predict cytomegalovirus infection status, the study combined high-throughput TCR immunosequencing, statistical association of individual TCRs with disease status, and machine learning. In a later analysis, previously published TCR beta repertoires from 600 to 850 donors were re-analyzed and high-resolution HLA genotyping was added so that TCR occurrence patterns could be studied. The later analysis used no new phenotypic data to find candidate immune exposures, relying instead on TCR beta sequences and their occurrence across donors. To decide whether each TCR beta V gene segment behaved as functional or pseudogenic, an earlier analysis of some 600 of the donors relied on high-throughput TCR beta sequencing. Donor age, sex, ethnicity and CMV serostatus were compiled alongside the repertoire data. A later genetic analysis used genome-wide SNP genotypes for about three fifths of the 666 donors, treating that subset as a discovery cohort. Every discovery cohort repertoire had been produced on one sequencing platform. Class I and class II HLA loci were covered by the typing at four-digit resolution. Typing coverage varied by locus: roughly 620-640 donors for A, B, C, DRB1 and DQB1; more than 500 for DQA1; nearly 610 for DPA1; 450 to 480 for DPB1. Roughly 5 DR-DQ haplotypes were handled as single units for association and clustering because linkage in the cohort was strong. Across approximately 420 genotyped donors of the cohort, an average of approximately 240,000 unique TCR beta nucleotide sequences per donor were sequenced, and roughly a sixth of those sequences were non-productive.

The library was produced with the immunoSEQ multiplex PCR assay. For the multiplex PCR, a mixture combining 60 forward primers for TCR Vbeta segments and 13 reverse primers for TCR Jbeta segments was used. A multiplex PCR assay on genomic DNA amplified the CDR3 region of rearranged TCR beta genes. On the Illumina HiSeq System, the amplified TCR beta libraries were sequenced as 87-base-pair reads. The original methods were these. A later analysis counted about 76 million unique TCR beta chains across the 500 to 850 repertoires, and some 11 million of these chains were shared by at least two donors. To remove PCR and sequencing errors, raw reads were error-corrected and collapsed into unique sequences using a nearest-neighbor algorithm that merged closely related sequences. CDR3 sequences were aligned to IMGT reference sequences to assign V, D and J gene segments. Each retained sequence needed at least a six-nucleotide match to both a V gene segment and a J gene segment. A rearrangement was called productive if the CDR3 had no stop codons and remained in frame with V and J, and every other rearrangement was called non-productive. CDR3 was defined according to IMGT convention as the region running from the second conserved V-encoded cysteine to the conserved J-encoded phenylalanine. Sequences without an unambiguous match to a single V gene segment were excluded from the earlier analysis of approximately 600 of the donors. In an earlier analysis of some 590 of the donors, a V segment was called functional when productive rearrangements were above 56.7%, and segregating when the standard deviation between donors exceeded 5%. A statistical classification framework was developed to diagnose cytomegalovirus status using the catalog of TCR beta chain sequences. A later analysis assigned V and J genes by comparing TCR nucleotide sequences with IMGT/GENE-DB human TR gene sequences. In a later analysis, CDR3 sequences and most-parsimonious VDJ recombination scenarios were assigned using the TCRdist pipeline. In a later analysis, each TCR beta chain was defined by its CDR3 amino acid sequence together with its V-gene family, and reads lacking a unique V-gene family were excluded. In a later analysis, fewer than 650 highly shared, low-generation-probability nucleotide sequences were removed to address suspected cross-contamination and a sequencing artifact. In a later analysis, a clonal expansion index was calculated for each public chain from normalized within-repertoire ranks of inferred template counts. In a later analysis, generation probabilities were computed with a VDJ recombination model fitted to out-of-frame rearrangements, and the resulting probabilities were checked against IGoR. In a later analysis, hypergeometric tests were used to score TCR-TCR, TCR-HLA and TCR-CMV co-occurrence, with a repertoire-size bias correction applied to TCR pairs. In a later analysis, false discovery rates were estimated by permuting HLA or CMV assignments 20 times. In a later analysis, co-occurring TCRs were grouped using DBSCAN, and TCRdist sequence similarity was added for clustering within HLA-allele-positive subsets. For co-occurrence clustering, repertoires with fewer than 30,000 or more than 120,000 public chains were excluded, along with a handful of repertoires with anomalous nucleotide sharing. TCRdb mirrors the immuneACCESS table, restricted to in-frame sequences. Some clones are absent from its copies; in checked studies, under half trace to an unresolved V gene, and the reason for the others is unknown. The D gene and trimming were derived from the DNA, and the V and J assignments and clone size from that table. The sample has under 150,000 clones on record, around 83% of them singletons. In total, the top ten clones hold around 1.2% of the sample.

A remark on this clone: This clone's antigen is unknown. Base qualities are not at hand, and no much larger clone is one base apart.

Beyond this particular receptor, the publication reports: Because counts were too low, about 18 rarely observed V segments, including chromosome 9 orphons, were excluded from the earlier analysis of 587 of the donors. A cluster of highly shared sequence variants was judged likely to represent a technical artifact of the sequencing pipeline. It was suggested by the authors that the approach could potentially be generalized to other disease states and immunological phenotypes. A further reported finding was that TCR beta sequences accurately predicted the HLA-A and HLA-B alleles for most subjects in the first cohort. An earlier analysis of some 560 of the donors showed that most TCR beta V segments appeared in productive rearrangements either about 87% or about 30% of the time, which broadly matched IMGT annotations. In the study, around 150 TCR beta chains were listed as associated with cytomegalovirus. For the cohort, immune exposure information was limited to CMV serostatus. In a later analysis, 15,000 to 20,000 TCR beta sequences were associated with specific HLA alleles at a false discovery rate of 0.05. V-gene and J-gene trimming of TCR beta chains was associated with a missense DCLRE1C variant in a later genetic analysis, and the association was replicated in an independent cohort. In vitro tests confirmed that a few of the cytomegalovirus-associated TCR beta chains recognize cytomegalovirus antigens. According to a later analysis, parvovirus B19, influenza, CMV and Epstein-Barr virus appeared linked to several top co-occurrence clusters. Linkage disequilibrium might explain the correlated functional status among segregating V segments, but an unknown experimental factor could not be ruled out. Compared with equally common non-associated chains, HLA-associated TCR beta chains in a later analysis were more clonally expanded and had lower generation probabilities. The presence/absence analyses assumed that sequencing depth was roughly uniform across donors, and that assumption may not be true. In a later analysis, most CMV-associated TCR beta chains were found to appear HLA-restricted, with HLA associations seemingly driven largely by CMV exposure. The 87-base-pair reads could not distinguish some IMGT-functional V segments, including TRBV6-2 and TRBV6-3, so those segments were excluded. A later analysis found that TCR association rates varied across HLA loci, with DRB1 alleles showing the most associated TCRs and HLA-C alleles the fewest. When HLA alleles, especially DR and DQ, strongly co-occurred, attributing TCR associations to individual alleles was difficult. Most TCR sequences were seen in very few donors, while some public TCRs were found in many individuals. The cohort was sequenced for TCR beta chains only, and without alpha or paired-chain data the features that could be detected were limited. Because some donors lacked HLA typing at each locus, the association tests relied only on the typed subset. In both the original and validation cohorts, the classifier was reported to diagnose cytomegalovirus status with high specificity and sensitivity. In a later genetic analysis, fewer N-insertions in productive TCRs were reported among donors in an Asian-associated ancestry cluster than the roughly 710-donor mean.

The CDR3 holds 14 amino acids from the cysteine to the phenylalanine. Only the CDR3 region is kept as DNA, spanning 42 bases read in frame from base 1. The germline V end is reduced by 5 bases and the J end by 4 bases; junction bases left unmatched: 6. The germline V gene encodes CDR1 SGDLS and CDR2 YYNGEE. The cohort comprised 550 to 700 healthy bone marrow donors. At the time of sampling, every cohort member was nominally healthy, though immune exposures that went unrecorded were likely present. The donor tested CMV seronegative, placing the donor among the 350 or so seronegative members of the cohort. A peripheral blood sample was provided by each donor, and peripheral blood mononuclear cells were used for TCR beta sequencing. The Qiagen DNeasy Blood Extraction Kit was used to extract genomic DNA from the blood cell samples.

The V gene is TRBV9 and the J gene is TRBJ2-7; a stretch of 10 junction bases matches TRBD2. The sequence was obtained from a girl aged 2 to 10 in good health and CMV-seronegative. Sequencing was done on a sample of PBMCs. The CDR3 amino acid sequence is: CASSASGSGYEQYF. The bases are TGTGCCAGCAGTGCTAGCGGGAGTGGGTACGAGCAGTACTTC.